The clone carrying this T cell receptor (beta chain) was recorded once. Sequencing was performed with immunoSEQ multiplex PCR; in TCRdb, only in-frame clones are kept and a portion is missing. The top ten clones hold 0.9% to 1.2% of a sample with 350,000 to 550,000 clones, 80% to 90% of them seen once. Germline CDR1 reads SGHAT; CDR2 reads FQDESV (reference sequence). The J segment lost 3 bases and the V segment lost 5 bases, leaving 3 bases of the junction unmatched. CDR3 length equals 13 residues. This specimen belongs to a study of blood T cell repertoires in COVID-19. This clonotype originated in a young man who had recovered from COVID-19. The chain is built from TRBV11-1 and TRBJ2-7, with 8 bases that match TRBD1. The sequenced sample was PBMCs or T cells enriched from blood (not recorded which). In DNA, the CDR3 is TGTGCCAGCAGCATCGGGACAGGCTACGAGCAGTACTTC. It translates to CASSIGTGYEQYF.